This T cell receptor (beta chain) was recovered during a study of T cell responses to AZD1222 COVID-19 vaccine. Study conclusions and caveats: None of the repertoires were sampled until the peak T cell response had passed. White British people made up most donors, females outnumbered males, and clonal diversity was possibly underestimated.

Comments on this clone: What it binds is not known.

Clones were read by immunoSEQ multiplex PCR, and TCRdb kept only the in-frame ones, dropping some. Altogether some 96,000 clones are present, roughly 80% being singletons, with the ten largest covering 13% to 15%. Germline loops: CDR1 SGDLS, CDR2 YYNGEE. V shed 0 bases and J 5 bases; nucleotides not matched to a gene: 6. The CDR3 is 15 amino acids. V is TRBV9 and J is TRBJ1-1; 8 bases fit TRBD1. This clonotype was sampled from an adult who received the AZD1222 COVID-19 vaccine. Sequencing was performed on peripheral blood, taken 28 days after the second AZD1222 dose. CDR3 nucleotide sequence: TGTGCCAGCAGCGTAGGGACAGGGTCATATACTGAAGCTTTCTTT. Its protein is CASSVGTGSYTEAFF.